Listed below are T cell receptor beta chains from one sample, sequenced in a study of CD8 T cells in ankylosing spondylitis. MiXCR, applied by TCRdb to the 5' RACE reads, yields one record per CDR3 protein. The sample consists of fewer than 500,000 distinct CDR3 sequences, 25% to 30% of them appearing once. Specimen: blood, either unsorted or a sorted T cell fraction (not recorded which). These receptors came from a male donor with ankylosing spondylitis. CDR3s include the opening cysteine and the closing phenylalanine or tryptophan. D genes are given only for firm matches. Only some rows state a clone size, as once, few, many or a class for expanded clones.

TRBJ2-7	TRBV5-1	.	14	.	TGCGCCAGCAGCCTGTCCCCCGAGGTGTACGAGCAGTACTTC	CASSLSPEVYEQYF
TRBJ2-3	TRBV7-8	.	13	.	TGTGCCAGCAGCCCCGGGATCTCAGATACGCAGTATTTT	CASSPGISDTQYF
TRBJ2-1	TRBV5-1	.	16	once	TGCGCCAGCAGCTTGGGGGCAGGGTTTTCCTACAATGAGCAGTTCTTC	CASSLGAGFSYNEQFF
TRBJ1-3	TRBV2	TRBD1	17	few	TGTGCCAGCAGCAAGGCATATGGACAGGGGGCTGGAAACACCATATATTTT	CASSKAYGQGAGNTIYF
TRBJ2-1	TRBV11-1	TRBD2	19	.	TGTGCCAGCAGCTTAGTGGGCCGGACTAGCGGGAACACCTACAATGAGCAGTTCTTC	CASSLVGRTSGNTYNEQFF
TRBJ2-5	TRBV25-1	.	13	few	TGTGCCAGCAGTGAATTACCACGAGAGACCCAGTACTTC	CASSELPRETQYF
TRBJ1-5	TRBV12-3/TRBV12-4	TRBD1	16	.	TGTGCCAGCAGGATGGGACAGGGGCTGAGCAATCAGCCCCAGCATTTT	CASRMGQGLSNQPQHF
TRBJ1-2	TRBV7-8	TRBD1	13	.	TGTGCCAGCAGCGCGACAGGGCCCGGAGGCTACACCTTC	CASSATGPGGYTF
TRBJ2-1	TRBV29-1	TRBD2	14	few	TGCAGCGCCGGGACTAGCGGGAGCGACAATGAGCAGTTCTTC	CSAGTSGSDNEQFF
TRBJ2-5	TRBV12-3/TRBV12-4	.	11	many	TGTGCCAGCAGTTTTAAAGAGACCCAGTACTTC	CASSFKETQYF
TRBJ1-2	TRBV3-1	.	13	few	TGTGCCAGCAGCCGCGGACAGATCTATGGCTACACCTTC	CASSRGQIYGYTF
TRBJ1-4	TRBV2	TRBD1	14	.	TGTGCCCGAAGCGGGCAGGGGGTGAATGAAAAACTGTTTTTT	CARSGQGVNEKLFF
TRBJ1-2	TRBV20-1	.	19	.	TGCAGTGCTAGAGTGGGGGCCGGGGGCTTCGGACTCCTAAACTATGGCTACACCTTC	CSARVGAGGFGLLNYGYTF
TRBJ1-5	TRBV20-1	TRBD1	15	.	TGCAGTGCTAGGGGCGGGACAGGGCGAAATCAGCCCCAGCATTTT	CSARGGTGRNQPQHF
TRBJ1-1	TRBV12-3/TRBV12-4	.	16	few	TGTGCCAGCAGTTCCCCCTCCTTGGGGGGCCGTACTGAAGCTTTCTTT	CASSSPSLGGRTEAFF
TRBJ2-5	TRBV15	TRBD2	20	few	TGTGCCACCAGCAGAGTTTCTCAAGGCCTAGCGGGTAAAAGGAGGGAGACCCAGTACTTC	CATSRVSQGLAGKRRETQYF
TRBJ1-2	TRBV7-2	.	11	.	TGTGCCAGCAGCCCAACGTGGGGCTACACCTTC	CASSPTWGYTF
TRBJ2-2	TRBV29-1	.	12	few	TGCAGCGCAAAAGGGGGAACCGGGGAGCTGTTTTTT	CSAKGGTGELFF
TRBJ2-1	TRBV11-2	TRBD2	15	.	TGTGCCAGCACCCGACTAGCGGACTCGTACAATGAGCAGTTCTTC	CASTRLADSYNEQFF
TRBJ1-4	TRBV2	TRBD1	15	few	TGTGCCAGCAACTCCCAGGGGGGAGTTAATGAAAAACTGTTTTTT	CASNSQGGVNEKLFF
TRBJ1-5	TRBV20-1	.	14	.	TGCAGTGCTTTAGGGACCCCCAGCAATCAGCCCCAGCATTTT	CSALGTPSNQPQHF
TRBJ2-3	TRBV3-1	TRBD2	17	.	TGTGCCAGCAGCCAAGAAACTAGCGGTGGGGACCCAGATACGCAGTATTTT	CASSQETSGGDPDTQYF
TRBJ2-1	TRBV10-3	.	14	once	TGTGCCATCAGCGGTTCGGGGCTCTACAATGAGCAGTTCTTC	CAISGSGLYNEQFF
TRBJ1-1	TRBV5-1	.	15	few	TGCGCCAGCACGAGTGATGGGGGAAGGGGAACTGAAGCTTTCTTT	CASTSDGGRGTEAFF
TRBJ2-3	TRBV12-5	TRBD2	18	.	TGTGCTAGTGTTTCCGGGACTAGCGGGAGTTTTGGCACAGATACGCAGTATTTT	CASVSGTSGSFGTDTQYF
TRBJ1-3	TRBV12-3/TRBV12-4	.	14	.	TGTGCCAGCAGAGCTGGACAGTCTGGAAACACCATATATTTT	CASRAGQSGNTIYF
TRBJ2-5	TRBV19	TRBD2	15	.	TGTGCCAGTAGTCCCACCACCACTAGCGGAGAGACCCAGTACTTC	CASSPTTTSGETQYF
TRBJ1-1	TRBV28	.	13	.	TGTGCCAGCAGTCGTGCGGTTTACACTGAAGCTTTCTTT	CASSRAVYTEAFF
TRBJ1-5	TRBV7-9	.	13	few	TGTGCCAGCAGCTTAGTACCCGATGGGCCCCAGCATTTT	CASSLVPDGPQHF
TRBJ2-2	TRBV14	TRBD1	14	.	TGTGCCAGCATGGACAGGATTAACACCGGGGAGCTGTTTTTT	CASMDRINTGELFF
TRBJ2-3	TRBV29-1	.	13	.	TGCAGCGTTGAAGCCGCGGGCCCAGATACGCAGTATTTT	CSVEAAGPDTQYF
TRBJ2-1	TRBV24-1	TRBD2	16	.	TGTGCCACCAGTTTAGGGACTAGCGGGAGATTTGGTGAGCAGTTCTTC	CATSLGTSGRFGEQFF
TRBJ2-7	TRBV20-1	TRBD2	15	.	TGCAGTGCGGCGGGACTAGCGGGGCTCCTAGGCGAGCAGTACTTC	CSAAGLAGLLGEQYF
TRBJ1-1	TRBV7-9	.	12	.	TGTGCCAGCAGCCGTCAGCGCACTGAAGCTTTCTTT	CASSRQRTEAFF
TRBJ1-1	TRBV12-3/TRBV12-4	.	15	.	TGTGCCAGCAGTTTCGCGCGGGGGACCTACACTGAAGCTTTCTTT	CASSFARGTYTEAFF
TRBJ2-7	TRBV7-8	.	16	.	TGTGCCAGCAGCTTAACCGGCGGATGGGCTCCTTACGAGCAGTACTTC	CASSLTGGWAPYEQYF
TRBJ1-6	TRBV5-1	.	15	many	TGCGCCAGCAGCTCGAGACAATCGTATAATTCACCCCTCCACTTT	CASSSRQSYNSPLHF
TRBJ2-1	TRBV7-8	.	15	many	TGTGCCAGCAGCTTCGGGACCTTGGAGCACGATGAGCAGTTCTTC	CASSFGTLEHDEQFF
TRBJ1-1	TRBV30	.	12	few	TGTGCCTGGAGTGTAACACTTGGACGAGCTTTCTTT	CAWSVTLGRAFF
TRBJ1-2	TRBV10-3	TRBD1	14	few	TGTGCCATCAGTGAGGGGGGACAGAGCCTCCGATACACCTTC	CAISEGGQSLRYTF
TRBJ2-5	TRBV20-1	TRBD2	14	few	TGCAGTGCTAAGGGACTAGCGGGAGTGGAGACCCAGTACTTC	CSAKGLAGVETQYF
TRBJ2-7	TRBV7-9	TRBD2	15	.	TGTGCCAGCAGCCTTGCGGGGACTAGCGGCTACGAGCAGTACTTC	CASSLAGTSGYEQYF
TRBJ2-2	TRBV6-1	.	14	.	TGTGCCAGCACGCGTACTCCGAACACCGGGGAGCTGTTTTTT	CASTRTPNTGELFF
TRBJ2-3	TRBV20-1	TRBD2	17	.	TGCAGTGCTAGATACCCTAGCGGGAACATGGGCGCAGATACGCAGTATTTT	CSARYPSGNMGADTQYF
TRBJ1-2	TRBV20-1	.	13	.	TGCAGTGCGGAGCAGGGAACTAACTATGGCTACACCTTC	CSAEQGTNYGYTF
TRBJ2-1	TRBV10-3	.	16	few	TGTGCCGCCGAGACTAAGCGGGCAAGCTCCTACAATGAGCAGTTCTTC	CAAETKRASSYNEQFF
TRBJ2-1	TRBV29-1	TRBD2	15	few	TGCAGCGAGCGTGAGCGGGAGAGTTCCTACAATGAGCAGTTCTTC	CSERERESSYNEQFF
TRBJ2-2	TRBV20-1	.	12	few	TGCAGTGCGACCCGCAGCACCGGGGAGCTGTTTTTT	CSATRSTGELFF
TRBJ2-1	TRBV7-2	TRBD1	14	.	TGTGCCAGCAGCTTAGACGGGACAGGGCCTGAGCAGTTCTTC	CASSLDGTGPEQFF
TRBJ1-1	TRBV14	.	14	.	TGTGCCAGCAGCCAGAGGCCAGGGGACACTGAAGCTTTCTTT	CASSQRPGDTEAFF
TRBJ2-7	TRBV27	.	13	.	TGTGCCAGCAGTCCTTCCGGGCCTTACGAGCAGTACTTC	CASSPSGPYEQYF
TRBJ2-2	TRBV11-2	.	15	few	TGTGCCAGCAGCTTAGCCACAGGCCATACCGGGGAGCTGTTTTTT	CASSLATGHTGELFF
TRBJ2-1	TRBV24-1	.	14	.	TGTGCCACCAGTGATTTGACCACCTACAATGAGCAGTTCTTC	CATSDLTTYNEQFF
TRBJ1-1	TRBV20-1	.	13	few	TGCAGTGCTAGCTTGAGGGGCCATCCTGAAGCTTTCTTT	CSASLRGHPEAFF
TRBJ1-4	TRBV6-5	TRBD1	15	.	TGTGCCAGCAGTTATAAGGGGACAGGCTTTGAAAAACTGTTTTTT	CASSYKGTGFEKLFF
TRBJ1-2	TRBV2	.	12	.	TGTGCCAGCAGTGAATTGGGGGTGGGCTACACCTTC	CASSELGVGYTF
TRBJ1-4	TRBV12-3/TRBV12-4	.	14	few	TGTGCCAGCAGTTTCGGGGGGGCGCGGGAAAAACTGTTTTTT	CASSFGGAREKLFF
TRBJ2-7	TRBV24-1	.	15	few	TGTGCCACCAGTGACTCCGGGACGGGGGCTAGGGAGCAGTACTTC	CATSDSGTGAREQYF